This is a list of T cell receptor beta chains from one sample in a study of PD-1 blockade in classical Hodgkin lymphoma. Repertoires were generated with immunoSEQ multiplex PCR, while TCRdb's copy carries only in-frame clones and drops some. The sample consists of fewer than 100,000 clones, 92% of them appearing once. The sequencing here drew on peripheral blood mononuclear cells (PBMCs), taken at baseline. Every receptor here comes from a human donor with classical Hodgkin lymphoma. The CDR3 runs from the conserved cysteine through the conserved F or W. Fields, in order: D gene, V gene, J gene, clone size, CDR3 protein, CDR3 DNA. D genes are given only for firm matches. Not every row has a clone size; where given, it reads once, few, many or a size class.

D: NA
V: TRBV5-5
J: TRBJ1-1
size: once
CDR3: CASSLTGDQVAFF
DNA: TGTGCCAGCAGCCTCACGGGTGACCAGGTAGCTTTCTTT

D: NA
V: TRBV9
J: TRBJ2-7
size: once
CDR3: CASSVAETYEQYF
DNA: TGTGCCAGCAGCGTAGCAGAAACCTACGAGCAGTACTTC

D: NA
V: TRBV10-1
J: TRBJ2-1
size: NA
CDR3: CATIDPSSYNEQFF
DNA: TGCGCCACCATCGATCCCAGCTCCTACAATGAGCAGTTCTTC

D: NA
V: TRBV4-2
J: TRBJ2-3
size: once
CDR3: CASSQVVASYTDTQYF
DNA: TGTGCCAGCAGCCAAGTCGTTGCGAGCTACACAGATACGCAGTATTTT

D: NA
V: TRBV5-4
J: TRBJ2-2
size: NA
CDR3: CASSLGQGGTGELFF
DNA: TGTGCCAGCAGCTTGGGGCAGGGGGGGACCGGGGAGCTGTTTTTT

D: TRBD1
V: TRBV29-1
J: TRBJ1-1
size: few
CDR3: CSVGDRQSTEAFF
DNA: TGCAGCGTTGGGGACAGACAGTCCACTGAAGCTTTCTTT

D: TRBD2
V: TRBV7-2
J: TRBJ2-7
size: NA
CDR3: CASSSWTSGTSSYEQYF
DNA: TGTGCCAGCAGCTCCTGGACTAGCGGGACCTCCTCCTACGAGCAGTACTTC

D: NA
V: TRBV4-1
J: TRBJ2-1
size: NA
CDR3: CASSQGGYNEQFF
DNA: TGCGCCAGCAGCCAAGGGGGCTACAATGAGCAGTTCTTC

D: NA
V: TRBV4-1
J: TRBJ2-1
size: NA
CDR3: CASSQEKQRVGEQFF
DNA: TGCGCCAGCAGCCAAGAAAAACAACGGGTCGGTGAGCAGTTCTTC

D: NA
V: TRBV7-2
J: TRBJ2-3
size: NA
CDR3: CASSLGQPDTDTQYF
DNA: TGTGCCAGCAGCTTAGGGCAGCCAGACACAGATACGCAGTATTTT

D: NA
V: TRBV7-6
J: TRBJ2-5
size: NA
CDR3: CASSLVGLQETQYF
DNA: TGTGCCAGCAGCTTAGTAGGACTCCAAGAGACCCAGTACTTC

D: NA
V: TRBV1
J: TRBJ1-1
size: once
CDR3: CTSSQDFPGSTTEAFF
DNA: TGCACCAGCAGCCAAGATTTCCCAGGGAGTACCACTGAAGCTTTCTTT

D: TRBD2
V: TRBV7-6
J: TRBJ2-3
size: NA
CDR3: CASSLDAGSGSRNTQYF
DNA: TGTGCCAGCAGCTTAGATGCCGGGAGCGGGAGTAGGAATACGCAGTATTTT

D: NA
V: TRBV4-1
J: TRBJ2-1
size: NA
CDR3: CASSQDRAAGNEQFF
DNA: TGCGCCAGCAGCCAAGATCGGGCTGCGGGGAATGAGCAGTTCTTC

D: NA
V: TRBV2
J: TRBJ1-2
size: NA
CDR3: CASAGVRNYGYTF
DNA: TGTGCCAGCGCCGGGGTGAGGAACTATGGCTACACCTTC

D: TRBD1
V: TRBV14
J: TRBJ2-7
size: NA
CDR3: CASSQRGQGGSEQYF
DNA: TGTGCCAGCAGCCAAAGGGGACAGGGGGGAAGCGAGCAGTACTTC

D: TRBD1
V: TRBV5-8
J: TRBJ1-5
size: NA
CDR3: CASSFTGGNQPQHF
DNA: TGTGCCAGCAGCTTCACAGGGGGCAATCAGCCCCAGCATTTT

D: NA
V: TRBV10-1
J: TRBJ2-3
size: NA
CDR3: CASSEGGGVGRTDTQYF
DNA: TGCGCCAGCAGTGAGGGCGGCGGGGTCGGACGCACAGATACGCAGTATTTT

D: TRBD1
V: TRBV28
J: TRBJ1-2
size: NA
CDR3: CASRDRQGANYGYTF
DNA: TGTGCCAGCAGGGACAGACAGGGAGCGAACTATGGCTACACCTTC

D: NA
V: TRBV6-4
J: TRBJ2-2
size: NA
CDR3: CASRNGAQATGELFF
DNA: TGTGCCAGCCGCAATGGGGCGCAGGCCACCGGGGAGCTGTTTTTT

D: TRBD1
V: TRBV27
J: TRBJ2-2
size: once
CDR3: CASSFRGQGASGELFF
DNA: TGTGCCAGCAGTTTTAGGGGACAGGGGGCTTCCGGGGAGCTGTTTTTT

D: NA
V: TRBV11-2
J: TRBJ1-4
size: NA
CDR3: CASSSLRTGSNEKLFF
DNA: TGTGCCAGCAGCTCCTTGCGGACGGGCAGTAATGAAAAACTGTTTTTT

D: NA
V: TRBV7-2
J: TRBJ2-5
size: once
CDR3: CASSLVWENQRDKETQYF
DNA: TGTGCCAGCAGCTTAGTGTGGGAGAATCAAAGAGACAAAGAGACCCAGTACTTC

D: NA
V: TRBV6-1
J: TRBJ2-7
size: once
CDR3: CASKPGGSYEQYF
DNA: TGTGCCAGCAAACCAGGAGGCTCCTACGAGCAGTACTTC

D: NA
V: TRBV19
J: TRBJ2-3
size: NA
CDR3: CASSRVADTQYF
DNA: TGTGCCAGTAGTAGGGTAGCAGATACGCAGTATTTT

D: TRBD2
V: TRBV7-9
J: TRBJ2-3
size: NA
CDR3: CASSLARTREDTDTQYF
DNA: TGTGCCAGCAGCTTAGCGCGTACGCGGGAGGACACAGATACGCAGTATTTT

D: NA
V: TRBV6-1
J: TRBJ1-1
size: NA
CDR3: CASSELRDEAFF
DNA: TGTGCCAGCAGTGAATTGCGGGATGAAGCTTTCTTT

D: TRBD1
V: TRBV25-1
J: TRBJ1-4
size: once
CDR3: CASSDPVPDRRKEKLFF
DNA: TGTGCCAGCAGTGACCCCGTCCCGGACAGGAGGAAAGAAAAACTGTTTTTT

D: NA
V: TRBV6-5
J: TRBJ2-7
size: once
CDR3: CASTRGEDYEQYF
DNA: TGTGCCAGCACACGAGGCGAGGACTACGAGCAGTACTTC

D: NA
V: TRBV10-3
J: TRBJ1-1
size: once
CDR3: CAISDSDSYDTEAFF
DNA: TGTGCCATCAGTGATTCAGACAGCTACGACACTGAAGCTTTCTTT

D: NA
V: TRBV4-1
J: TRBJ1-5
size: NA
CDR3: CASSQGPGGSQGRAEGQPQHF
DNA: TGCGCCAGCAGCCAAGGGCCCGGGGGGTCCCAGGGTCGTGCGGAGGGTCAGCCCCAGCATTTT

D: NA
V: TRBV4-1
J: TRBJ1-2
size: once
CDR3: CASSQLGEFHGYTF
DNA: TGCGCCAGCAGCCAACTTGGAGAATTCCATGGCTACACCTTC

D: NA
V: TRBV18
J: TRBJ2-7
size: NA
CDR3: CASSPTRDYEQYF
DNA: TGTGCCAGCTCACCAACCAGGGACTACGAGCAGTACTTC

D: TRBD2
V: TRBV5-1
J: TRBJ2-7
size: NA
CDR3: CASSYPREGPHEQYF
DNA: TGCGCCAGCAGTTACCCTCGGGAGGGCCCACACGAGCAGTACTTC

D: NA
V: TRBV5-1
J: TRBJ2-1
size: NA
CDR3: CASSLDVTADNEQFF
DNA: TGCGCCAGCAGCTTGGACGTGACAGCAGACAATGAGCAGTTCTTC

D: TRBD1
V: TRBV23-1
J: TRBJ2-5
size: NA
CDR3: CASSFLPGQPYQETQYF
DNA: TGCGCCAGCAGCTTCTTACCGGGACAGCCGTACCAAGAGACCCAGTACTTC

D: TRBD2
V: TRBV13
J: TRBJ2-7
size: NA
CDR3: CASSLSFGLAGGFEQYF
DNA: TGTGCCAGCAGCTTAAGTTTTGGACTAGCGGGAGGGTTCGAGCAGTACTTC

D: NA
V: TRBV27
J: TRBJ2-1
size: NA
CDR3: CASSFVADKQFF
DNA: TGTGCCAGCAGTTTTGTGGCGGACAAGCAGTTCTTC

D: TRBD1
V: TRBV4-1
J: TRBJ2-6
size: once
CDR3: CASSHRDRGSPGANVLTF
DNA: TGCGCCAGCAGCCACCGGGACAGGGGAAGTCCTGGGGCCAACGTCCTGACTTTC

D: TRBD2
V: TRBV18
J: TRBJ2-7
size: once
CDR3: CASSPPRASGTREQYF
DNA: TGTGCCAGCTCACCACCTCGGGCTAGCGGGACCCGCGAGCAGTACTTC

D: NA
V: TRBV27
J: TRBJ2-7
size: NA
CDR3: CASSSSPTEYEQYF
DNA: TGTGCCAGCAGTTCCTCCCCGACTGAGTACGAGCAGTACTTC

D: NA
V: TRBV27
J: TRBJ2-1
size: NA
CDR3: CASSPRGGREQFF
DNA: TGTGCCAGCAGTCCGAGGGGGGGCCGTGAGCAGTTCTTC

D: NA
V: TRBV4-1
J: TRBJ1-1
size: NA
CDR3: CASSQAPDKDAFF
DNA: TGCGCCAGCAGCCAGGCCCCAGACAAGGATGCTTTCTTT

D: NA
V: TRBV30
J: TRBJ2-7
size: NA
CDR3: CACSGTYEQYF
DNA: TGTGCCTGCTCTGGGACTTACGAGCAGTACTTC

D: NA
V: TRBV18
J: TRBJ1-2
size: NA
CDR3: CASSPMQGGDYGYTF
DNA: TGTGCCAGCTCACCGATGCAGGGAGGGGACTATGGCTACACCTTC

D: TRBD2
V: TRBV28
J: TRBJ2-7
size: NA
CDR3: CASSLLGLAGVHEQYF
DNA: TGTGCCAGCAGTTTATTGGGCCTAGCGGGAGTTCACGAGCAGTACTTC

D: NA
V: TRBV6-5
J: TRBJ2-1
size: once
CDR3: CASSKLSFSYNEQFF
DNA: TGTGCCAGCAGTAAACTCTCATTCTCCTACAATGAGCAGTTCTTC

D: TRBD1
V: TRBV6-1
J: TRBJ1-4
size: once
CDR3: CASSVPTGRTEKLFF
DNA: TGTGCCAGCAGTGTCCCGACAGGGAGGACTGAAAAACTGTTTTTT

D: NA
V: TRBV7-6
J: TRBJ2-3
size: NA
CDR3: CASSLLRSDTQYF
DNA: TGTGCCAGCAGCTTATTACGGTCAGATACGCAGTATTTT

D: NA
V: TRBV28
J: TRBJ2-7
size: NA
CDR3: CASSAGTVDEQYF
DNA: TGTGCCAGCAGCGCCGGGACGGTCGACGAGCAGTACTTC

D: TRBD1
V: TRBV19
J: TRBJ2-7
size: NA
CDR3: CASSKTGQALGEQYF
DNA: TGTGCCAGTAGTAAAACAGGACAGGCCCTTGGGGAGCAGTACTTC

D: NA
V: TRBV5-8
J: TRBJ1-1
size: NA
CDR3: CASSLTGMNTEAFF
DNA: TGTGCCAGCAGCTTAACAGGTATGAACACTGAAGCTTTCTTT

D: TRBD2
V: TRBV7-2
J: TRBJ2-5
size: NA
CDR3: CASSLGWTSGRLYQETQYF
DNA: TGTGCCAGCAGCTTAGGTTGGACTAGCGGGAGATTGTACCAAGAGACCCAGTACTTC

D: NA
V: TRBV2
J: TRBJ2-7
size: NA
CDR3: CASGTGYEQYF
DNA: TGTGCCAGCGGGACCGGCTACGAGCAGTACTTC

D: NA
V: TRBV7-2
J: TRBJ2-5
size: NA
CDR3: CASSLPRHGGTHMETQYF
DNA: TGTGCCAGCAGCTTACCCCGACACGGAGGGACGCATATGGAGACCCAGTACTTC

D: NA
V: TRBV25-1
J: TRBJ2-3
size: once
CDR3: CASSEYKPGPSTDTQYF
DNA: TGTGCCAGCAGTGAATATAAGCCCGGGCCAAGCACAGATACGCAGTATTTT

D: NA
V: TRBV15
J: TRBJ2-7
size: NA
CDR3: CATSRDSGADEQYF
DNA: TGTGCCACCAGCAGAGATTCAGGTGCCGACGAGCAGTACTTC